This TCR beta chain came from a study of blood T cells in healthy people across ages. It was with a sample-barcoded 5' primer and a J-beta primer mix that a second PCR of about 7 to 12 cycles was run. Each cDNA molecule was tagged by a template-switch adaptor with 12 random nucleotides. Each CDR3 protein gets one entry after TCRdb re-called the 5' RACE reads with MiXCR. The table records fewer than 2,000,000 distinct CDR3 sequences, roughly 30% of them present only once. Total RNA extracted from each sample amounted to at least 5.5 micrograms. This clonotype was detected only a few times. Germline-derived CDR1 and CDR2 are MNHEY and SMNVEV (reference sequence). V was clipped by 8 bases and J by 11 bases, with 18 bases between them. The CDR3 is made up of 12 amino acids.

V is TRBV27 and J is TRBJ1-1; D ambiguous. The origin of this receptor is a woman aged 30 to 39 in good health. Input material: blood. The DNA of the CDR3 is TGTGCCAGCCGCCATCCGGGGATTGAGGCTTTCTTT. The encoded protein is CASRHPGIEAFF.